This is a list of T cell receptor beta chains from one sample in a study of T cell responses to AZD1222 COVID-19 vaccine. Clones were sequenced by immunoSEQ multiplex PCR, and TCRdb holds only the in-frame ones, with some missing. The profile shows around 60,000 clones, over 85% of them singletons. Sequenced material: peripheral blood, taken on day 0 of AZD1222 vaccination. All receptors derive from an adult in good health. Both conserved end residues are part of each CDR3. Fields, in order: D gene, V gene, clone size, J gene, CDR3 DNA, CDR3 protein. The D gene is left open where the match is weak. A row's size may be missing; if present it is once, few, many or a size class.

d_gene: TRBD1; v_gene: TRBV9; abundance: .; j_gene: TRBJ1-2; CDR3nt: TGTGCCAGCAGCGAGGGGACAGGGCCCTCCTATGGCTACACCTTC; CDR3aa: CASSEGTGPSYGYTF
d_gene: TRBD1; v_gene: TRBV5-1; abundance: .; j_gene: TRBJ1-4; CDR3nt: TGCGCCAGCAAGCAGGGGGGATCTAATGAAAAACTGTTTTTT; CDR3aa: CASKQGGSNEKLFF
d_gene: .; v_gene: TRBV6-5; abundance: .; j_gene: TRBJ1-1; CDR3nt: TGTGCCAGCAGTTACGGGCGTACTCTGGAGGCTTTCTTT; CDR3aa: CASSYGRTLEAFF
d_gene: .; v_gene: TRBV2; abundance: .; j_gene: TRBJ2-1; CDR3nt: TGTGCCAGCAGGGACCACGGATGGGGGTTCTTC; CDR3aa: CASRDHGWGFF
d_gene: .; v_gene: TRBV4-1; abundance: .; j_gene: TRBJ1-4; CDR3nt: TGCGCCAGCAGCCAAGCATCCGGGCCAAATAATGAAAAACTGTTTTTT; CDR3aa: CASSQASGPNNEKLFF
d_gene: .; v_gene: TRBV6-1; abundance: once; j_gene: TRBJ2-7; CDR3nt: TGTGCCAGCAGTGACACGACAGAGGTCGAGCAGTACTTC; CDR3aa: CASSDTTEVEQYF
d_gene: TRBD1; v_gene: TRBV5-5; abundance: .; j_gene: TRBJ1-6; CDR3nt: TGTGCCAGCAGCCGTTTTCGGACAGGGGATAATTCACCCCTCCACTTT; CDR3aa: CASSRFRTGDNSPLHF
d_gene: .; v_gene: TRBV7-8; abundance: .; j_gene: TRBJ1-5; CDR3nt: TGTGCCAGCAGCTTATTAGAGGATCAGCCCCAGCATTTT; CDR3aa: CASSLLEDQPQHF
d_gene: .; v_gene: TRBV24-1; abundance: .; j_gene: TRBJ2-1; CDR3nt: TGTGCCACCAGTGATTGGGGGAACAATGAGCAGTTCTTC; CDR3aa: CATSDWGNNEQFF
d_gene: .; v_gene: TRBV4-2; abundance: .; j_gene: TRBJ1-6; CDR3nt: TGTGCCAGCAGCCAAGAATGGGATTCACCCCTCCACTTT; CDR3aa: CASSQEWDSPLHF
d_gene: TRBD1; v_gene: TRBV2; abundance: .; j_gene: TRBJ1-5; CDR3nt: TGTGCCAGCAGGTGGACAGGAAGTTATCAGCCCCAGCATTTT; CDR3aa: CASRWTGSYQPQHF
d_gene: TRBD1; v_gene: TRBV2; abundance: .; j_gene: TRBJ1-1; CDR3nt: TGTGCCAGCGTTTATACAGGGGGCACTGAAGCTTTCTTT; CDR3aa: CASVYTGGTEAFF
d_gene: .; v_gene: TRBV7-2; abundance: .; j_gene: TRBJ2-7; CDR3nt: TGTGCCAGCAGCTCCACAGGGAGCTCCTACGAGCAGTACTTC; CDR3aa: CASSSTGSSYEQYF
d_gene: .; v_gene: TRBV10-1; abundance: .; j_gene: TRBJ2-2; CDR3nt: TGCGCCAGCAGTGAGGACGGGGCCGGCACCGGGGAGCTGTTTTTT; CDR3aa: CASSEDGAGTGELFF